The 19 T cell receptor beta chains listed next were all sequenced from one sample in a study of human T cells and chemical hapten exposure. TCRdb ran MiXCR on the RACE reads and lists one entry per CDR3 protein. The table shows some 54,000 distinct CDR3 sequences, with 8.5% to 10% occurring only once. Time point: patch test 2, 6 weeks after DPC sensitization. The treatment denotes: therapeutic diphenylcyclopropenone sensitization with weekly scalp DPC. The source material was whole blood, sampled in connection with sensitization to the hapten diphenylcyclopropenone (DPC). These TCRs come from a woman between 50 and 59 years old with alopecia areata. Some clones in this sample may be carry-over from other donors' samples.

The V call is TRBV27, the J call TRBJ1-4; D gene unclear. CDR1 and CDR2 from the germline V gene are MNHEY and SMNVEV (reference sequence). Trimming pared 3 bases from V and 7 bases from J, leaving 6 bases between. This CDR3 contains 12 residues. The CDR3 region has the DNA TGTGCCAGCAGTTTTTCAGGTGAAAAACTGTTTTTT. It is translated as CASSFSGEKLFF.

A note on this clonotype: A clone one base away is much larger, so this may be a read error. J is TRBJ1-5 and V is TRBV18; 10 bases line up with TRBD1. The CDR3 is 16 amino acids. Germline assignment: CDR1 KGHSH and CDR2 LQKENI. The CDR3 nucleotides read TGTGCCAACTCACCACGACAGGGGGCCGGCAATCAGCCCCAGCATTTT. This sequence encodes CANSPRQGAGNQPQHF.

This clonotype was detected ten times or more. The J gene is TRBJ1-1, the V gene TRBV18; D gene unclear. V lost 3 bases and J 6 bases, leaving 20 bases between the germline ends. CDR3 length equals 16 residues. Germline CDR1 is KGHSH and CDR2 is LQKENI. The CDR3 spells CASSPALWRAGPEAFF. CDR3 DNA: TGTGCCAGCTCACCCGCCCTCTGGCGAGCGGGCCCTGAAGCTTTCTTT.

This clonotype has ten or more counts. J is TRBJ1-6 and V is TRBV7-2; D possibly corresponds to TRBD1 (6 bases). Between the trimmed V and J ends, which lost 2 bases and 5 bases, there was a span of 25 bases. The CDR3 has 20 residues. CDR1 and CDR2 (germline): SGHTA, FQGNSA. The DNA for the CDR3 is TGTGCCAGCAGCTTACGGGGAGCCCCTTACTGGGGGCGGGATAATTCACCCCTCCACTTT. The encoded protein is CASSLRGAPYWGRDNSPLHF.

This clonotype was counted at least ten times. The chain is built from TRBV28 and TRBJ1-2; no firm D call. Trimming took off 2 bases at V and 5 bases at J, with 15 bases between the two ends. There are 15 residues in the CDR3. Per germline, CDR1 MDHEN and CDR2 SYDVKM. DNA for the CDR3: TGTGCCAGCAGTTTAGAGGTGGCTGGCCTGTATGGCTACACCTTC. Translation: CASSLEVAGLYGYTF.

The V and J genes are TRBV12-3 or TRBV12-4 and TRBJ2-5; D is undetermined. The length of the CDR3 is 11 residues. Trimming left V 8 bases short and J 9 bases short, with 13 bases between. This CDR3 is CASSKEAAQYF. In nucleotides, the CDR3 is TGTGCCAGCTCAAAAGAGGCGGCCCAGTACTTC.

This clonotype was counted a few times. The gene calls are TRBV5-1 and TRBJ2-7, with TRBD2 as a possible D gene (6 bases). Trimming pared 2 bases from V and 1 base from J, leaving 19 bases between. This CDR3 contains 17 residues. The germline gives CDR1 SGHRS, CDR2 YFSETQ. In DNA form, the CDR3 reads TGCGCCAGCAGCTTTGGCCCTAGCGAATTTGGGTCCTACGAGCAGTACTTC. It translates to CASSFGPSEFGSYEQYF.

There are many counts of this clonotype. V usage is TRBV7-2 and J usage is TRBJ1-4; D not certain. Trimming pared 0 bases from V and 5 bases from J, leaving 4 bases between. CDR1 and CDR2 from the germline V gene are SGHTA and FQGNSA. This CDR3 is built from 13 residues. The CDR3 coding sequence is TGTGCCAGCAGCTTAGCCGGGAATGAAAAACTGTTTTTT. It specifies CASSLAGNEKLFF.

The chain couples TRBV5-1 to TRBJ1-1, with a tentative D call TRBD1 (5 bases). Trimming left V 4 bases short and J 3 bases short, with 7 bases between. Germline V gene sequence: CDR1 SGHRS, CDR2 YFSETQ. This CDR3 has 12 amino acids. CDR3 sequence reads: CASSRGDTEAFF. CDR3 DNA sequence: TGCGCCAGCAGCCGGGGGGACACTGAAGCTTTCTTT.

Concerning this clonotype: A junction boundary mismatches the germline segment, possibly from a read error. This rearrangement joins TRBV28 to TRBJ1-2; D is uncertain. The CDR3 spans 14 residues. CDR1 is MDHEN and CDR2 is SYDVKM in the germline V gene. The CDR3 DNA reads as TGTGCCAGCAGCCCTTCAGCCTCTAACTATGACTACACCTTC. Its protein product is CASSPSASNYDYTF.

The DNA for the CDR3 is TGCGCCAGCAGCCAAGATGGTCTAGCAAACATTCAGTACTTC. It specifies CASSQDGLANIQYF. The V gene is TRBV4-3, the J gene TRBJ2-4; possibly TRBD2 for D (5 bases). CDR3 length: 14 residues. Deletions cut 0 bases from V and 6 bases from J, with 9 bases between. In germline, CDR1 is LGHNA, CDR2 YSLEER.

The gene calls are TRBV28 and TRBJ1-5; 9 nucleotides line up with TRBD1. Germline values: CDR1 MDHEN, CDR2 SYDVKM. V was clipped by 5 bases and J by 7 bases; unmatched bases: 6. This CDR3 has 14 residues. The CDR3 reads CASSLGTGWQPQHF. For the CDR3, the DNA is TGTGCCAGCAGTCTCGGGACAGGGTGGCAGCCCCAGCATTTT.

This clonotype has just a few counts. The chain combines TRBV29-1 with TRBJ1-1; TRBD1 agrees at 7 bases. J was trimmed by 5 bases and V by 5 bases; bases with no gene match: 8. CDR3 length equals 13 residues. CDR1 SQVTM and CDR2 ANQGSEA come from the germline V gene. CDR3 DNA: TGCAGCGTTACAGGGGCGAGGAGGACTGAAGCTTTCTTT. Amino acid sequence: CSVTGARRTEAFF.

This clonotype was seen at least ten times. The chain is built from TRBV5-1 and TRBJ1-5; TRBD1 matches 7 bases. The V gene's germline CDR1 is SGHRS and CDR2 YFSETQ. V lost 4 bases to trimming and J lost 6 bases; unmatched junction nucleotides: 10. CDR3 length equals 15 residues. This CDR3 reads CASSPAGGNGQPQHF. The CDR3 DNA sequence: TGCGCCAGCAGCCCGGCAGGGGGTAATGGTCAGCCCCAGCATTTT.

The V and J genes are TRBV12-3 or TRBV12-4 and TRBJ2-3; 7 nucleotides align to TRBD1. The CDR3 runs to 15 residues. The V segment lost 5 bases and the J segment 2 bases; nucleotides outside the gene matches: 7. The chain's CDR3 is CASSAQTGDTDTQYF. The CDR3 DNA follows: TGTGCCAGCAGTGCCCAAACAGGGGACACAGATACGCAGTATTTT.

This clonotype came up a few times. The CDR3 reads CSVETSGELNEQFF. CDR3 bases: TGCAGCGTTGAGACTAGCGGGGAGCTCAATGAGCAGTTCTTC. The chain has TRBV29-1 and TRBJ2-1; TRBD2 matches at 11 bases. This CDR3 region has 14 residues. Germline CDR1 is SQVTM and CDR2 is ANQGSEA. With 3 bases clipped from V and 6 bases from J, the junction kept 4 bases outside the gene matches.

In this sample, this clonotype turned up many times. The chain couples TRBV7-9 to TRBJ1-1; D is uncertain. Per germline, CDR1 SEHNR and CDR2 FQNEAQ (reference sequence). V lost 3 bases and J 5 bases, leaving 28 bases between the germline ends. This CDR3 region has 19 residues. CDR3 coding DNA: TGTGCCAGCAGCTTCGTTATATCTCCCGGCGGGCCAGGAGGGACTGAAGCTTTCTTT. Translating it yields CASSFVISPGGPGGTEAFF.

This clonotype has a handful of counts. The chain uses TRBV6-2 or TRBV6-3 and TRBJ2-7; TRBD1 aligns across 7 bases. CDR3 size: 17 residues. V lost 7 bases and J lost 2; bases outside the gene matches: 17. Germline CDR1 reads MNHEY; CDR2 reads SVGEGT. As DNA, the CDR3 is TGTGCCAGCATCCCGTACTTTCCAGGGGGTGGAACCTACGAGCAGTACTTC. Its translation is CASIPYFPGGGTYEQYF.

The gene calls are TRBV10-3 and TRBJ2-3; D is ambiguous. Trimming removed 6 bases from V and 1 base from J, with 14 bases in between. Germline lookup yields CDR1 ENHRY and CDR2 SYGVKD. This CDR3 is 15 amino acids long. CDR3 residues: CAIRTSNSRTDTQYF. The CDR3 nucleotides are TGTGCCATCAGAACTTCTAACTCACGCACAGATACGCAGTATTTT.